The source of this TCR beta chain is a study of blood T cell repertoires in COVID-19. In the study overall: PBMCs, B-cell-depleted T cells, or T cells were the source of the cDNA or gDNA that made up the material.

The V gene's germline CDR1 is SGDLS and CDR2 YYNGEE. This CDR3 region has 15 residues. V lost 4 bases to trimming and J lost 2 bases; unmatched junction nucleotides: 6. Under the authors' procedure: For nucleated cells, counts were estimated from reference gene primer amplification. The table came from immunoSEQ multiplex PCR; TCRdb's copy has only in-frame clones and leaves some out. V and J calls and clone size are as listed in that table; D and trimming were resolved from the DNA. Of approximately 190,000 clones in the sample, roughly 80% are singletons; the top ten hold approximately 15%. Sequenced: peripheral blood. This clonotype was sampled from a man in his thirties or forties with active or convalescent COVID-19. J is TRBJ1-2 and V is TRBV9; TRBD1 matches 9 bases. CDR3 protein: CASSLTGTGNYGYTF. DNA for the CDR3: TGTGCCAGCAGCTTAACCGGGACAGGGAACTATGGCTACACCTTC.